This entry lists 18 T cell receptor beta chains sequenced from one sample in a study of CD8+CD57+ T cells in acquired aplastic anemia. TCR beta VDJ and CDR3 profiles were obtained from a genomic DNA template. TCRdb re-analysed the reads in MiXCR, keeping a single row per CDR3 protein. The repertoire holds approximately 470,000 distinct CDR3 sequences, with around 33% as singletons. All patients picked for sequencing had shown, by flow cytometry, an expansion of CD8+CD57+ cells. Sequenced material: sorted CD4+, CD8+, or CD8+CD57+ T cells (not recorded which) from PBMCs. The receptors were sampled from a human donor with aplastic anemia.

The sample holds a few counts of this clonotype. The chain carries TRBV15 and TRBJ1-2; 7 bases map to TRBD1. The germline gives CDR1 LNHNV, CDR2 YYDKDF (reference sequence). J was trimmed by 4 bases and V by 2 bases; bases with no gene match: 4. The CDR3 length is 14 residues. The CDR3 sequence: CATSRNRGSYGYTF. The DNA for the CDR3 is TGTGCCACCAGCAGAAACAGGGGTAGCTATGGCTACACCTTC.

In its sample, this clonotype was seen many times. The chain is built from TRBV10-1 and TRBJ2-2; 8 nucleotides line up with TRBD1. The CDR3 totals 13 residues. With 8 bases clipped from V and 1 base from J, the junction kept 0 bases outside the gene matches. Germline CDR1 reads WNHNN; CDR2 reads SYGVQD (reference sequence). The CDR3 loop reads CASGTGNTGELFF. CDR3 nucleotides: TGCGCCAGCGGGACAGGGAACACCGGGGAGCTGTTTTTT.

The chain links TRBV6-5 to TRBJ1-5; maybe TRBD1 (6 bases). Trimming shortened V by 3 bases and J by 0 bases, and 9 bases separated the two germline ends. The CDR3 extends over 15 amino acids. Germline CDR1 and CDR2: MNHEY and SVGAGI. CDR3 DNA: TGTGCCAGCAGTTATGGGACACCTAGCAATCAGCCCCAGCATTTT. This sequence encodes CASSYGTPSNQPQHF.

This clonotype has more than one count but fewer than ten. This CDR3 is CASSLTAGGSDTQYF. CDR3 coding DNA: TGTGCCAGCAGCTTAACAGCGGGGGGCTCAGATACGCAGTATTTT. The chain joins TRBV7-3 to TRBJ2-3; 9 bases agree with TRBD2. CDR1 and CDR2 (germline): SGHTA, FQGTGA. The CDR3 consists of 15 residues. V trimming: 0 bases; J trimming: 4 bases; junction bases outside the gene matches: 2.

The table lists this clonotype with many counts. V is TRBV7-9 and J is TRBJ1-2, with 8 bases aligning to TRBD1. Germline V CDR1 and CDR2: SEHNR, FQNEAQ (reference sequence). The CDR3 has 13 residues. V was pared by 5 bases and J by 8 bases, with 7 bases of the junction left unmatched. The CDR3 DNA reads TGTGCCAGCAGCGTCACACAGGGGGACGGCTACACCTTC. It is translated as CASSVTQGDGYTF.

The V gene is TRBV14, the J gene TRBJ2-1, with a tentative D call TRBD2 (6 bases). The V gene lost 4 bases and the J gene lost 3 bases, with 13 bases spanning the gap. The CDR3 is made up of 15 amino acids. CDR1 and CDR2 from the germline V gene are SGHDN and FVKESK. The CDR3 DNA follows: TGTGCCAGCAGCCGGGCGGGATTTATCTACAATGAGCAGTTCTTC. It specifies CASSRAGFIYNEQFF.

This clonotype was detected once. The chain couples TRBV7-8 to TRBJ2-3, with TRBD2 identical over 15 bases. The V gene end was trimmed by 5 bases and the J gene end by 6 bases; junction bases not matched to a gene: 6. CDR1 is SGHVS, CDR2 FQNEAQ, per germline. CDR3 size: 16 residues. DNA for the CDR3: TGTGCCAGCAGCGTAGGACTAGCGGGGGGGCAGGATACGCAGTATTTT. It translates to CASSVGLAGGQDTQYF. The full variable domain, completed using reference TRBV7-8 and TRBJ2-3, is GAGVSQSPRYKVAKRGQDVALRCDPISGHVSLFWYQQALGQGPEFLTYFQNEAQLDKSGLPSDRFFAERPEGSVSTLKIQRTQQEDSAVYLCASSVGLAGGQDTQYFGPGTRLTVL.

In its sample, this clonotype was seen many times. The chain carries TRBV20-1 and TRBJ1-5; 7 bases agree with TRBD1. In germline, CDR1 is DFQATT, CDR2 SNEGSKA (reference sequence). With 3 bases clipped from V and 6 bases from J, the junction kept 8 bases outside the gene matches. The CDR3 has 14 residues. The CDR3 DNA follows: TGCAGTGCTAGTTACAGGGGAGAGGGTCAGCCCCAGCATTTT. Amino acids: CSASYRGEGQPQHF.

This chain uses TRBV10-3 with TRBJ1-2, with a tentative D call TRBD1 (6 bases). This CDR3 comprises 14 residues. Germline CDR1 ENHRY, CDR2 SYGVKD. Between the trimmed V and J ends, which lost 0 bases and 8 bases, there was a span of 13 bases. The CDR3 DNA reads as TGTGCCATCAGTGAGTCTCGGAAGGGGGAAGGCTACACCTTC. Translation gives CAISESRKGEGYTF.

The chain employs TRBV25-1 and TRBJ2-5, with TRBD2 identical over 15 bases. The CDR3 loop spans 16 amino acids. V trimming: 4 bases; J trimming: 1 base; junction bases outside the gene matches: 1. Germline values: CDR1 MGHDK, CDR2 SYGVNS. CDR3 in amino acids: CASSVGLAGGQETQYF. CDR3 nucleotide sequence: TGTGCCAGCAGTGTGGGACTAGCGGGGGGCCAAGAGACCCAGTACTTC.

This clonotype was picked up many times. V is TRBV5-1 and J is TRBJ1-2, with D unclear. Germline V gene sequence: CDR1 SGHRS, CDR2 YFSETQ. Trimming left V 3 bases short and J 3 bases short, with 12 bases between. The CDR3 is 14 residues long. This CDR3 is CASSYSGQDYGYTF. The CDR3 DNA is TGCGCCAGCAGCTATAGCGGCCAGGACTATGGCTACACCTTC.

At least ten counts were recorded for this clonotype. The V and J genes are TRBV15 and TRBJ2-7; D not resolved. V was clipped by 0 bases and J by 1 base, with 13 bases between them. Per the germline V gene, CDR1 is LNHNV and CDR2 is YYDKDF (reference sequence). The CDR3 runs to 16 residues. CDR3 in amino acids: CATSRDTARQSYEQYF. The CDR3 nucleotides read TGTGCCACCAGCAGAGATACCGCTAGACAATCCTACGAGCAGTACTTC.

The chain links TRBV2 to TRBJ1-5, with TRBD1 identical over 8 bases. The CDR3 contains 15 residues. In germline, CDR1 is SNHLY, CDR2 FYNNEI. Losses at the gene ends were 7 bases for V and 7 bases for J; bases not matched to a gene: 12. CDR3 DNA sequence: TGTGCCAGCACCGGACCGGACAGGGAAGGCCAGCCCCAGCATTTT. Protein: CASTGPDREGQPQHF.

This clonotype has only a few counts. The gene calls are TRBV12-5 and TRBJ1-1, with 7 bases matching TRBD1. V shed 4 bases and J 0 bases; nucleotides not matched to a gene: 5. The CDR3 length is 15 residues. CDR1 and CDR2 from the germline V gene are LGHNT and FRNRAP. CDR3 in amino acids: CASGSIQGMNTEAFF. As DNA, the CDR3 is TGTGCTAGTGGTTCAATACAGGGGATGAACACTGAAGCTTTCTTT.

As to this clonotype: Because it lacks the conserved phenylalanine or tryptophan at the end, this CDR3 is likely a read error. This chain uses TRBV5-1 with TRBJ1-1, with a tentative D call TRBD1 (5 bases). From germline, CDR1 is SGHRS and CDR2 YFSETQ. The CDR3 covers 13 residues. Trimming pared 4 bases from V and 4 bases from J, leaving 11 bases between. The CDR3: CASSGAVGTEAFS. CDR3 nucleotides: TGCGCCAGCAGCGGGGCGGTAGGCACTGAAGCTTTCTCT.

The rearrangement links TRBV6-1 to TRBJ2-3, with a possible D match to TRBD1 (6 bases). The CDR3 runs to 17 residues. Germline V lookup: CDR1 MNHNS, CDR2 SASEGT. V lost 6 bases, J lost 0 bases, and 19 bases lay in between. CDR3 sequence reads: CASSASRGGSSTDTQYF. The CDR3 DNA sequence: TGTGCCAGCAGCGCATCAAGAGGGGGTTCCAGCACAGATACGCAGTATTTT.

With regard to this clonotype: With a much larger clone just one base away, this may be a read error. The rearrangement uses TRBV20-1 and TRBJ2-3; 9 nucleotides agree with TRBD2. Germline V gene lookup returns CDR1 DFQATT and CDR2 SNEGSKA (reference sequence). The CDR3 spans 15 residues. The CDR3: CSASVSGGIGDAQYF. CDR3 bases: TGCAGTGCTAGTGTCAGCGGGGGGATCGGAGATGCGCAGTATTTT.

This clonotype was picked up a small number of times. The chain recombines TRBV6-1 with TRBJ1-5; maybe TRBD1 (5 bases). The germline gives CDR1 MNHNS, CDR2 SASEGT. V lost 2 bases to trimming and J lost 7 bases, with 18 bases between them. The CDR3 loop spans 16 amino acids. DNA of the CDR3: TGTGCCAGCAGTGAATCAGTTCTGCGGGGCGGGCAGCCCCAGCATTTT. Translating it yields CASSESVLRGGQPQHF.